The 26 T cell receptor beta chains reported below all come from one sample, sequenced in a study of cytomegalovirus exposure and HLA in healthy donors. PCR amplification relied on 60 Vbeta primers (plus 13 Jbeta primers). TCRdb's table, derived via immunoSEQ multiplex PCR, lists solely in-frame clones and lacks some. The repertoire holds about 110,000 clones, about 76% seen once, with around 4.9% in the top ten. Input material: PBMCs. These receptors came from a man aged 25 to 40 in good health and CMV-seropositive.

A few counts support this clone. The rearrangement uses TRBV2 and TRBJ2-1; D may be TRBD1 (6 bases). Per the germline V gene, CDR1 is SNHLY and CDR2 is FYNNEI. V dropped 7 bases and J dropped 9 bases, with 13 bases sitting between them. CDR3 length: 12 amino acids. The CDR3 DNA reads as TGTGCCAGCAAGCACAGGGACGGTGAGCAGTTCTTC. Translated, it gives CASKHRDGEQFF.

The chain has TRBV28 and TRBJ2-5, with a weak D call TRBD1 (5 bases). The germline gives CDR1 MDHEN, CDR2 SYDVKM. Trimming took off 5 bases at V and 5 bases at J, with 18 bases between the two ends. This CDR3 spans 15 amino acids. DNA of the CDR3: TGTGCCAGCAGTGTTAGTGGGGTTAGACAGGAGACCCAGTACTTC. Translation: CASSVSGVRQETQYF.

J is TRBJ1-4 and V is TRBV7-2; D is undetermined. V was shortened by 2 bases and J by 8 bases, with 9 bases between the two germline ends. This CDR3 is 13 amino acids long. The germline CDR1 and CDR2 sequences are SGHTA and FQGNSA. The CDR3 loop reads CASSLQRREKLFF. In DNA form, the CDR3 reads TGTGCCAGCAGCTTACAAAGGAGAGAAAAACTGTTTTTT.

The J gene is TRBJ2-7, the V gene TRBV18; D is uncertain. Germline lookup yields CDR1 KGHSH and CDR2 LQKENI. The CDR3 spans 13 residues. Trimming pared 6 bases from V and 2 bases from J, leaving 11 bases between. The DNA for the CDR3 is TGTGCCAGCTCCCCCGCCGAGACCTACGAGCAGTACTTC. It translates to CASSPAETYEQYF.

To note about this clone: The junction shows a germline mismatch at one end, possibly a read error. The chain couples TRBV5-4 to TRBJ1-2; possible D gene TRBD1, 6 bases. Looked up from germline, CDR1 is SGHNT and CDR2 is YYREEE (reference sequence). CDR3 length: 14 residues. CDR3: CASSLGRGDYGYPF. In DNA form, the CDR3 reads TGTGCCAGCAGCTTGGGCAGGGGAGACTATGGCTACCCCTTC. Drawing the rest from reference TRBV5-4 and TRBJ1-2, the complete variable domain is ETGVTQSPTHLIKTRGQQVTLRCSSQSGHNTVSWYQQALGQGPQFIFQYYREEENGRGNFPPRFSGLQFPNYSSELNVNALELDDSALYLCASSLGRGDYGYPFGSGTRLTVV.

The chain recombines TRBV28 with TRBJ1-5, with unresolved D. The CDR3 sequence is 14 residues long. V was trimmed by 6 bases and J by 7 bases, leaving 16 bases between them. Germline assignment: CDR1 MDHEN and CDR2 SYDVKM. The CDR3 here is CASSPPSGKQPQHF. The DNA for the CDR3 is TGTGCCAGCAGCCCACCCTCGGGGAAGCAGCCCCAGCATTTT.

The chain has TRBV19 and TRBJ1-2; TRBD1 aligns across 7 bases. The CDR3 runs to 14 residues. J was trimmed by 1 base and V by 7 bases; bases with no gene match: 6. Per germline, CDR1 LNHDA and CDR2 SQIVND (reference sequence). This CDR3 is CASTQGQVNYGYTF. CDR3 in DNA: TGTGCCAGTACCCAAGGACAGGTTAACTATGGCTACACCTTC.

The J gene is TRBJ2-2, the V gene TRBV6-5; the match to TRBD2 covers 8 bases. The CDR3 contains 14 residues. CDR1 is MNHEY, CDR2 SVGAGI, per germline. After removal of 6 bases from V and 3 bases from J, the junction contained 3 bases not matched to a gene. CDR3 amino acids: CASRPGGYTGELFF. CDR3 DNA sequence: TGTGCCAGCAGGCCGGGGGGGTACACCGGGGAGCTGTTTTTT.

This chain joins TRBV27 and TRBJ2-1, with TRBD2 matching over 8 bases. Per the germline V gene, CDR1 is MNHEY and CDR2 is SMNVEV (reference sequence). This CDR3 has 13 amino acids. V was clipped by 6 bases and J by 6 bases; unmatched bases: 4. The chain's CDR3 is CASRHGGGNEQFF. The CDR3 DNA reads as TGTGCCAGCAGACACGGGGGGGGCAATGAGCAGTTCTTC.

V usage is TRBV14 and J usage is TRBJ1-3, with D possibly being TRBD1 (5 bases). The CDR3 is 16 amino acids. CDR1 and CDR2 (germline): SGHDN, FVKESK. The ends were cut back, 0 bases at V and 5 bases at J, with 14 bases in the middle. For the CDR3, the DNA is TGTGCCAGCAGCCAAGAGGCAGGGCCCGAGCGAAACACCATATATTTT. It translates to CASSQEAGPERNTIYF. The variable domain in full, completed from reference TRBV14 and TRBJ1-3, reads EAGVTQFPSHSVIEKGQTVTLRCDPISGHDNLYWYRRVMGKEIKFLLHFVKESKQDESGMPNNRFLAERTGGTYSTLKVQPAELEDSGVYFCASSQEAGPERNTIYFGEGSWLTVV.

The chain uses TRBV7-8 and TRBJ2-3, with 12 bases lining up with TRBD2. The CDR3 runs to 17 residues. J was trimmed by 5 bases and V by 3 bases; bases with no gene match: 9. In germline, CDR1 is SGHVS, CDR2 FQNEAQ. The CDR3 DNA sequence: TGTGCCAGCAGCTTGGACCTAGCGGGGGGGCTGGGAGATACGCAGTATTTT. It specifies CASSLDLAGGLGDTQYF. Based on the CDR3 plus reference TRBV7-8 and TRBJ2-3, the full variable domain is GAGVSQSPRYKVAKRGQDVALRCDPISGHVSLFWYQQALGQGPEFLTYFQNEAQLDKSGLPSDRFFAERPEGSVSTLKIQRTQQEDSAVYLCASSLDLAGGLGDTQYFGPGTRLTVL.

The chain links TRBV5-1 to TRBJ1-3; D is undetermined. The V end lost 2 bases, the J end lost 3 bases, and 12 bases lay between the germline ends. Germline loops: CDR1 SGHRS, CDR2 YFSETQ. The CDR3 has 15 residues. The CDR3 coding sequence is TGCGCCAGCAGCTTTGACGGAGGCATTGGAAACACCATATATTTT. It codes for CASSFDGGIGNTIYF.

V usage is TRBV4-1 and J usage is TRBJ1-2; D gene uncertain. Germline V gene data show CDR1 as MGHRA and CDR2 as YSYEKL. The CDR3 is made up of 16 amino acids. Trimming took 0 bases from V and 1 from J, leaving 12 bases between them. The CDR3, as DNA: TGCGCCAGCAGCCAAGAGTCACAGACGATTAACTATGGCTACACCTTC. Its translation is CASSQESQTINYGYTF.

The J gene is TRBJ2-1, the V gene TRBV5-1, with 10 bases matching TRBD1. CDR1 is SGHRS and CDR2 is YFSETQ in the germline V gene. Losses at the gene ends were 4 bases for V and 1 base for J; bases not matched to a gene: 8. This CDR3 has 17 residues. For the CDR3, the DNA is TGCGCCAGCAGCCTAGGGACAGGGGTTAGGTCCTACAATGAGCAGTTCTTC. It specifies CASSLGTGVRSYNEQFF.

This clone came up once. The chain is built from TRBV5-1 and TRBJ2-7; 10 nucleotides match TRBD1. V shed 3 bases, J shed 3 bases, and the junction held 6 bases outside the gene matches. CDR1 is SGHRS and CDR2 is YFSETQ in the germline V gene. This CDR3 is built from 15 residues. CDR3 sequence: CASSSPDRGFYEQYF. The CDR3 nucleotides read TGCGCCAGCAGCTCGCCGGACAGGGGGTTCTACGAGCAGTACTTC.

This rearrangement joins TRBV19 to TRBJ1-4, with D perhaps TRBD1 (5 bases). The CDR3 covers 13 residues. In germline, CDR1 is LNHDA, CDR2 SQIVND (reference sequence). V lost 6 bases and J lost 6, with 11 bases in between. CDR3 sequence reads: CASRTGQYEKLFF. As DNA, the CDR3 is TGTGCCAGTAGGACCGGACAATATGAAAAACTGTTTTTT.

V and J are TRBV7-3 and TRBJ2-7, with 11 bases identical to TRBD1. The CDR3 loop spans 16 amino acids. V lost 5 bases, J lost 1 base, and 7 bases stayed unmatched. Looked up from germline, CDR1 is SGHTA and CDR2 is FQGTGA. The CDR3 bases are TGTGCCAGCAGCCCTAATGGACAGGGGGCTTCCTACGAGCAGTACTTC. Its protein is CASSPNGQGASYEQYF.

This clone appeared a few times. The rearrangement joins TRBV5-6 to TRBJ1-1, with D maybe TRBD1 (6 bases). The CDR3 totals 15 residues. Germline CDR1 SGHDT, CDR2 YYEEEE. Trimming stripped 0 bases from V and 1 base from J, with 10 bases between. This CDR3 reads CASSLVGASNTEAFF. CDR3 nucleotide sequence: TGTGCCAGCAGCTTGGTGGGGGCATCGAACACTGAAGCTTTCTTT. Full variable domain (missing parts from reference TRBV5-6 and TRBJ1-1): DAGVTQSPTHLIKTRGQQVTLRCSPKSGHDTVSWYQQALGQGPQFIFQYYEEEERQRGNFPDRFSGHQFPNYSSELNVNALLLGDSALYLCASSLVGASNTEAFFGQGTRLTVV.

The V call is TRBV5-1, the J call TRBJ2-3, with TRBD1 matching 7 bases. V lost 4 bases and J lost 6; bases outside the gene matches: 8. This CDR3 comprises 14 residues. Germline V gene lookup returns CDR1 SGHRS and CDR2 YFSETQ. CDR3 bases: TGCGCCAGCAGCCCCGGACAGGCCGGGGATACGCAGTATTTT. Translation gives CASSPGQAGDTQYF.

This chain links TRBV5-1 with TRBJ1-1; D possibly corresponds to TRBD1 (6 bases). From germline, CDR1 is SGHRS and CDR2 YFSETQ. This CDR3 comprises 15 residues. With 0 bases removed from V and 5 bases from J, the gap between germline ends came to 14 bases. The CDR3 nucleotides read TGCGCCAGCAGCTTGGAGGGGGGGATGCGGACTGAAGCTTTCTTT. It is translated as CASSLEGGMRTEAFF.

The chain carries TRBV7-3 and TRBJ1-6, with 10 bases that match TRBD1. CDR1 is SGHTA, CDR2 FQGTGA, per germline. This CDR3 region has 15 residues. V lost 4 bases to trimming and J lost 8 bases; unmatched junction nucleotides: 5. CDR3 sequence (DNA): TGTGCCAGCAGCTCCGTCGGGACAGGGGATTCACCCCTCCACTTT. Translation: CASSSVGTGDSPLHF.

The V and J genes are TRBV2 and TRBJ2-7, with D tentatively TRBD1 (5 bases). Trimming stripped 8 bases from V and 7 bases from J, with 15 bases between. This CDR3 contains 12 residues. Per germline, CDR1 SNHLY and CDR2 FYNNEI. This chain's CDR3 is CASSGAGWEQYF. CDR3 DNA: TGTGCCAGCTCTGGGGCAGGGTGGGAGCAGTACTTC.

This chain joins TRBV5-1 and TRBJ2-2; 8 bases agree with TRBD1. CDR3 length: 14 residues. V was clipped by 4 bases and J by 4 bases; unmatched bases: 3. Germline values: CDR1 SGHRS, CDR2 YFSETQ. The CDR3 DNA is TGCGCCAGCAGCCCGGACAGGGCCACCGGGGAGCTGTTTTTT. Protein product: CASSPDRATGELFF. The full variable domain, with the rest looked up from reference TRBV5-1 and TRBJ2-2, is KAGVTQTPRYLIKTRGQQVTLSCSPISGHRSVSWYQQTPGQGLQFLFEYFSETQRNKGNFPGRFSGRQFSNSRSEMNVSTLELGDSALYLCASSPDRATGELFFGEGSRLTVL.

This sequence joins TRBV25-1 and TRBJ1-1; D remains unclear. Germline loops: CDR1 MGHDK, CDR2 SYGVNS. V was cut by 4 bases and J by 1 base, with 7 bases left in between. The CDR3 has 13 residues. In DNA, the CDR3 is TGTGCCAGCAGTGCAAACGGGAACACTGAAGCTTTCTTT. Translating gives CASSANGNTEAFF.

This rearrangement joins TRBV2 to TRBJ2-7; 12 bases line up with TRBD2. The CDR3 runs to 15 residues. Germline V gene lookup returns CDR1 SNHLY and CDR2 FYNNEI. The J segment lost 3 bases and the V segment lost 6 bases, leaving 6 bases of the junction unmatched. Here the CDR3 reads CASSLTSGGLYEQYF. CDR3 nucleotide sequence: TGTGCCAGCAGCTTGACTAGCGGGGGTCTCTACGAGCAGTACTTC.

The chain combines TRBV25-1 with TRBJ2-1, with 7 nucleotides matching TRBD1. The J segment lost 14 bases and the V segment lost 10 bases, leaving 17 bases of the junction unmatched. This CDR3 comprises 13 residues. Per the germline V gene, CDR1 is MGHDK and CDR2 is SYGVNS. DNA of the CDR3: TGTGCCACCCTGCCCCGACAGGGAAGTATGAAGTTCTTC. Amino acid sequence: CATLPRQGSMKFF. The full variable domain, with the rest looked up from reference TRBV25-1 and TRBJ2-1, is EADIYQTPRYLVIGTGKKITLECSQTMGHDKMYWYQQDPGMELHLIHYSYGVNSTEKGDLSSESTVSRIRTEHFPLTLESARPSHTSQYLCATLPRQGSMKFFGPGTRLTVL.